This TCR beta chain derives from a study of blood T cell repertoires in COVID-19. Measured with immunoSEQ multiplex PCR; TCRdb has only the in-frame clones, and not every one. The table includes 310,000 or so clones, roughly 88% detected once. Per germline, CDR1 MNHEY and CDR2 SVGAGI. V was trimmed by 2 bases and J by 6 bases, leaving 13 bases between them. This CDR3 is 14 amino acids long. The rearrangement joins TRBV6-5 to TRBJ1-2, with D possibly TRBD1 on 5 matching bases. The sequenced sample was peripheral blood. The sequence was obtained from a woman aged 45-59 years with active or convalescent COVID-19. This chain's CDR3 is CASSYQGLFDGYTF. CDR3 DNA sequence: TGTGCCAGCAGTTACCAGGGTTTGTTTGATGGCTACACCTTC.